This entry lists 2 T cell receptor beta chains sequenced from one sample in a study of T-cell reconstitution after alpha-beta-depleted transplantation in children. Unique molecular identifiers were built into the TCRbeta library. MiXCR, run by TCRdb on the PCR reads, gives a single entry per CDR3 protein. The data hold 98,000 or so distinct CDR3 sequences, with about 22% observed a single time. The sample here was PBMCs, taken before TCRalphabeta/CD19-depleted stem cell transplant. The receptors shown here come from a boy aged 2-15 years with acute lymphoblastic leukemia, due to receive a stem cell transplant.

This clonotype has more than one count but fewer than ten. V is TRBV24-1 and J is TRBJ2-7; 14 bases match TRBD2. CDR3 length: 21 amino acids. Germline lookup yields CDR1 KGHDR and CDR2 SFDVKD. V dropped 9 bases and J dropped 4; count of bases not matched to a gene: 25. CDR3 in DNA: TGTGCCACCCCCGGGACAGGGGGGTCGGGACTAGCGGGAGCGGTTGGTTACGAGCAGTACTTC. The encoded protein is CATPGTGGSGLAGAVGYEQYF.

The V and J genes are TRBV20-1 and TRBJ2-7; tentative D call: TRBD2 (6 bases). V gave up 3 bases and J gave up 4 bases, with 16 bases separating them. Germline values: CDR1 DFQATT, CDR2 SNEGSKA (reference sequence). The CDR3 extends over 14 amino acids. This CDR3 is CSARWRGIVYEQYF. The CDR3 coding sequence is TGCAGTGCTAGGTGGCGCGGGATAGTTTACGAGCAGTACTTC.